The entry that follows covers one TCR beta chain sequence. There is no known antigen for this receptor. It has no much larger one-base neighbor in the sample; base qualities were not kept. The entry originates in a study of control samples from healthy donors and cancer patients (dated by TCRdb to 2018 to 2020). Libraries were constructed by the immunoSEQ multiplex PCR assay. Held by TCRdb, this immuneACCESS table contains in-frame sequences only and omits some clones. Under half of the omission traces to an unresolved V gene where checked; the cause of the rest is unknown. The sample table contains over 200,000 clones; only one count was recorded for around 80% of them. The ten largest clones add up to roughly 14% of the sample. CDR1 and CDR2, looked up from the germline V gene, are MRHNA and SNTAGT. The cysteine opens and the phenylalanine closes a CDR3 of 14 amino acids. Just the 42-base CDR3 DNA is kept, in frame starting at base 1. V is reduced by 3 bases and J by 2 bases, leaving a spacing of 11 bases between them.

This sequence originates from a woman aged 55-75 years with lung cancer. Sequencing was carried out using PBMCs. The rearrangement joined TRBV6-4 to TRBJ2-7; the D region may be TRBD1 or TRBD2, each matching 6 bases equally. The CDR3 region reads CASSEEGGPYEQYF. The nucleotide sequence reads as follows: TGTGCCAGCAGTGAAGAGGGGGGACCCTACGAGCAGTACTTC.